A selection of T cell receptor beta chains follows, all from one sample in a study of blood T cell repertoires in COVID-19. The assay was immunoSEQ multiplex PCR, and TCRdb's table has in-frame clones only and misses some. Of 89,000 or so clones in the sample, approximately 85% were seen once. Sequenced sample: peripheral blood. Receptors originate from a human donor in a cohort sampled during active COVID-19. Each CDR3 is given with its conserved first and last residue. The D gene is left open where the match is weak. The size of a clone is reported for some rows only, either as once, few or many, or as a class for expanded clones.

J gene	V gene	clone size	D gene	CDR3 DNA	CDR3 protein
TRBJ1-1	TRBV7-2	.	.	TGTGCCAGCAGCCTCGAGCCGCGTTTCACTGAAGCTTTCTTT	CASSLEPRFTEAFF
TRBJ2-7	TRBV5-1	.	.	TGCGCCAGCAGCGGATCCGGGAGCCTCTACGAGCAGTACTTC	CASSGSGSLYEQYF
TRBJ1-5	TRBV27	.	.	TGTGCCAGCAGTTTCCACAGAAATAGCAATCAGCCCCAGCATTTT	CASSFHRNSNQPQHF
TRBJ2-1	TRBV7-5	.	.	TGTGTCAGAAGCCCAGAAGGGACTAGCGGGGGAGGGGATGAGCAGTTCTTC	CVRSPEGTSGGGDEQFF
TRBJ2-1	TRBV29-1	.	TRBD2	TGCAGCGTTGAAACACGGCGGACGGGAGGGCCGAACAATGAGCAGTTCTTC	CSVETRRTGGPNNEQFF
TRBJ2-3	TRBV6-2/TRBV6-3	.	.	TGTGCCAGCAGTGCTATCTCCCGTCTGCCGACAGATACGCAGTATTTT	CASSAISRLPTDTQYF
TRBJ2-7	TRBV4-1	.	TRBD2	TGCGCCAGCAGCCAAAGTCAAGCTAGCGGGGGGTTCTACGAGCAGTACTTC	CASSQSQASGGFYEQYF
TRBJ2-3	TRBV7-2	.	.	TGTGCCAGCAGCTTCACAGGGAGGGGAACAGATACGCAGTATTTT	CASSFTGRGTDTQYF
TRBJ1-3	TRBV11-2	.	TRBD1	TGTGCCAGCGGCCGGATGACAGGGGTCGGAAACACCATATATTTT	CASGRMTGVGNTIYF
TRBJ2-1	TRBV9	few	.	TGTGCCAGCAGCGGAACAGGGCAATCAGTCAGTGAGCAGTTCTTC	CASSGTGQSVSEQFF
TRBJ1-2	TRBV19	.	.	TGTGCCAGTAGTATCTTCCAGGGTAACTATGGCTACACCTTC	CASSIFQGNYGYTF
TRBJ1-2	TRBV7-2	.	TRBD1	TGTGCCAGCAGCTTAGCGGAGGGACAGGGGTACCGCTATGGCTACACCTTC	CASSLAEGQGYRYGYTF
TRBJ1-5	TRBV14	.	.	TGTGCCAGCAGCCTAGGGGGGGGCAGAAATCAGCCCCAGCATTTT	CASSLGGGRNQPQHF
TRBJ2-3	TRBV11-3	.	.	TGTGCCAGCAGCACCCGGTTATCGGATACGCAGTATTTT	CASSTRLSDTQYF
TRBJ1-5	TRBV19	.	TRBD1	TGTGCCAGTAGGGACAGGGCGGATCAGCCCCAGCATTTT	CASRDRADQPQHF
TRBJ1-6	TRBV7-2	.	.	TGTGCCAGCAGCGGAGGGACGCTAAATTCACCCCTCCACTTT	CASSGGTLNSPLHF
TRBJ1-5	TRBV19	.	.	TGTGCCAGTAGTATAGGTCAGAATCAGCCCCAGCATTTT	CASSIGQNQPQHF
TRBJ2-3	TRBV5-4	.	TRBD2	TGTGCCAGCAGCTTGGTGCTAGCGGGAGGGGCAGATACGCAGTATTTT	CASSLVLAGGADTQYF
TRBJ2-2	TRBV9	.	.	TGTGCCAGCACCCAATCTGGTAGGGGCATAGGCACCGGGGAGCTGTTTTTT	CASTQSGRGIGTGELFF
TRBJ2-1	TRBV2	.	TRBD2	TGTGCCACGGGGGGGGACGGGAGTTCCCCCCTTTTCTTC	CATGGDGSSPLFF
TRBJ1-4	TRBV7-3	.	.	TGTGCCAGCAGCCTAAACCCCCCCACACGGGTGGATGAAAAACTGTTTTTT	CASSLNPPTRVDEKLFF
TRBJ1-1	TRBV21-1	.	.	TGTGCCAGCAGATTAAAAAGGTCTACGGACAGGGAGAGGAGGCACACTGAAGCTTTCTTT	CASRLKRSTDRERRHTEAFF
TRBJ2-7	TRBV30	.	.	TGTGCCTGGAGCCCCGGACAGAGGTACGAGCAGTACTTC	CAWSPGQRYEQYF
TRBJ1-4	TRBV10-3	.	.	TGTGCCACGGGTATGGACAGCTATAATGAAAAACTGTTTTTT	CATGMDSYNEKLFF
TRBJ2-7	TRBV5-4	.	TRBD1	TGTGCCAGCAGCTCGAGGACAGGGAACTACGAGCAGTACTTC	CASSSRTGNYEQYF
TRBJ2-7	TRBV5-5	.	.	TGTGCCAGCAGCTTGAGGGGTGACTCCTACGAGCAGTACTTC	CASSLRGDSYEQYF
TRBJ1-1	TRBV12-3/TRBV12-4	.	.	TGTGCCAGCAGTCCCCGAGGGACTGAAGCTTTCTTT	CASSPRGTEAFF
TRBJ1-2	TRBV28	.	TRBD1	TGTGCCAGCACTACCCCAGGCAGGGGGGCTAACTATGGCTACACCTTC	CASTTPGRGANYGYTF
TRBJ2-7	TRBV7-9	.	TRBD2	TGTGCCAGCAGCCGTGCGGGGGAGGACGAGCAGTACTTC	CASSRAGEDEQYF
TRBJ1-2	TRBV27	once	.	TGTGCCAGCAGTTCCACGTCGAGGGTAGATGGCTACACCTTC	CASSSTSRVDGYTF
TRBJ1-5	TRBV5-6	.	.	TGTGCCAGCAGCATCGGGGGGAGGAATCAGCCCCAGCATTTT	CASSIGGRNQPQHF
TRBJ2-1	TRBV7-6	.	.	TGTGCCAGCAGCCACAGGGAAGATGAGCAGTTCTTC	CASSHREDEQFF